The T cell receptor beta chain under discussion was sequenced for a study of vaccination effects on CD4 cells after COVID-19. This CDR3 region has 15 residues. Germline V CDR1 and CDR2: SEHNR, FQNEAQ (reference sequence). Broader study findings: Whether induced by infection or by vaccine, clones showed marked clonal contraction late after vaccination. Researchers report that only 1 of 255 vaccine-induced clones in healthy vaccinees cross-reacted with common cold coronaviruses.

Data came from immunoSEQ multiplex PCR; TCRdb stores just in-frame clones and leaves some out. This table holds about 24,000 clones, around two thirds found once. Viral peptide pools were used in the ViraFEST assay to expand antigen-specific CD4+ T cells, and sequencing came afterward. At the end of around 11 days of culture, CD4+ T cells were isolated. Neither prior SARS-CoV-2 infection nor positive nucleocapsid antibodies were present in the vaccine recipients. Approximately 2.1 million PBMC were placed in each well, which was supplemented with 8.5 to 10 IU/ml IL-2 and about 10 ug/ml peptides. Remarks on this clone: Its antigen is undetermined. Mismatch with germline at one junction end may stem from a read error.

This clonotype was sampled from a human donor who received a COVID-19 vaccine. Sequencing used CD4+ T cells from PBMCs cultured with HCoV-OC43 spike peptides, obtained before COVID-19 vaccination. Subset specified: HCoV-OC43 spike overlapping peptide pool stimulation. The V gene is TRBV7-9, the J gene TRBJ1-4, with D perhaps matching TRBD1 (5 bases). CDR3 nucleotide sequence: TGTGCCAGCAGCTACGGGACCCAGGACCTTGAACAACTGTTTTTT. Translated: CASSYGTQDLEQLFF.